This entry lists 26 T cell receptor beta chains sequenced from one sample in a study of T-cell reconstitution after alpha-beta-depleted transplantation in children. Library preparation (for TCRbeta) was performed with unique molecular identifiers. TCRdb fed the PCR reads into MiXCR, producing one record per CDR3 protein. The sample lists approximately 980,000 distinct CDR3 sequences; about 26% were seen once. Sequencing used PBMCs, mostly from graft donor cells, obtained 360 days after TCRalphabeta/CD19-depleted stem cell transplant. The receptors stem from a boy less than two years old who had a stem cell transplant for SCID, so the T cells may come from the graft donor.

This clonotype showed up just a few times. The J gene is TRBJ2-2, the V gene TRBV9; no firm D call. There are 15 residues in the CDR3. The germline V gene encodes CDR1 SGDLS and CDR2 YYNGEE. Trimming took off 0 bases at V and 2 bases at J, with 8 bases between the two ends. The CDR3 spells CASSVVDTNTGELFF. CDR3 in DNA: TGTGCCAGCAGCGTAGTAGACACCAACACCGGGGAGCTGTTTTTT.

V is TRBV7-2 and J is TRBJ2-3, with unresolved D. The CDR3 runs 15 residues. Deletions cut 3 bases from V and 0 bases from J, with 10 bases between. CDR1 SGHTA and CDR2 FQGNSA come from the germline V gene. The CDR3 DNA reads TGTGCCAGCAGCTTTCGGCGGCCTAGCACAGATACGCAGTATTTT. This sequence encodes CASSFRRPSTDTQYF.

The chain carries TRBV19 and TRBJ1-2; possibly TRBD1 for D (5 bases). V dropped 2 bases and J dropped 7 bases, with 8 bases sitting between them. Looked up from germline, CDR1 is LNHDA and CDR2 is SQIVND (reference sequence). The CDR3 contains 12 residues. CDR3 residues: CASSIQGSGYTF. CDR3 in DNA: TGTGCCAGTAGTATACAGGGCAGTGGCTACACCTTC.

This clonotype was observed a handful of times. The V call is TRBV20-1, the J call TRBJ1-5; 7 nucleotides agree with TRBD1. Germline lookup yields CDR1 DFQATT and CDR2 SNEGSKA (reference sequence). V shed 0 bases and J 7 bases; nucleotides not matched to a gene: 18. The CDR3 consists of 18 residues. In DNA form, the CDR3 reads TGCAGTGCTAGAGATCAGCGAAGACAGGGCCCTGTCGGACAGCCCCAGCATTTT. This sequence encodes CSARDQRRQGPVGQPQHF.

This clonotype showed up just a few times. The chain carries TRBV6-5 and TRBJ1-2; possible D gene TRBD1, 6 bases. CDR1 MNHEY and CDR2 SVGAGI come from the germline V gene. The CDR3 has 16 residues. The ends were cut back, 6 bases at V and 0 bases at J, with 17 bases in the middle. CDR3 protein: CASRLHGQRANYGYTF. CDR3 nucleotide sequence: TGTGCCAGCAGACTCCACGGACAGAGAGCTAACTATGGCTACACCTTC.

The V and J genes are TRBV11-2 and TRBJ2-4; TRBD2 agrees at 12 bases. CDR3 length: 18 amino acids. The germline V gene has CDR1 SGHAT and CDR2 FQNNGV. The J segment lost 1 base and the V segment lost 5 bases, leaving 9 bases of the junction unmatched. In DNA form, the CDR3 reads TGTGCCAGCAGCCCGACTAGCGGGGGCCAAGGGGCCAAAAACATTCAGTACTTC. It translates to CASSPTSGGQGAKNIQYF.

This chain connects TRBV6-5 to TRBJ2-5; D not resolved. This CDR3 contains 11 residues. Germline-derived CDR1 and CDR2 are MNHEY and SVGAGI. The germline V and J ends were trimmed by 6 bases and 7 bases, with 9 bases remaining between them. Here the CDR3 DNA reads TGTGCCAGCAGACTACTGGGGACCCAGTACTTC. This encodes CASRLLGTQYF.

The gene calls are TRBV6-6 and TRBJ2-5, with D possibly being TRBD1 (5 bases). V shed 4 bases and J shed 5 bases, with 11 bases lying between them. The CDR3 has 13 residues. The germline V gene has CDR1 MNHNY and CDR2 SVGAGI (reference sequence). The CDR3 spells CASSFDRRETQYF. The CDR3 bases are TGTGCCAGCAGTTTTGACAGACGGGAGACCCAGTACTTC.

The gene calls are TRBV6-1 and TRBJ1-2; 10 bases agree with TRBD1. There are 15 residues in the CDR3. Germline loops: CDR1 MNHNS, CDR2 SASEGT. With 4 bases clipped from V and 4 bases from J, the junction kept 6 bases outside the gene matches. The CDR3 DNA reads as TGTGCCAGCAGTGGACCGGGACAGGGGAGCTATGGCTACACCTTC. It yields the protein CASSGPGQGSYGYTF.

This clonotype was detected only a few times. The chain recombines TRBV5-1 with TRBJ2-1; TRBD1 matches 8 bases. The V gene end was trimmed by 4 bases and the J gene end by 1 base; junction bases not matched to a gene: 4. Germline assignment: CDR1 SGHRS and CDR2 YFSETQ. The CDR3 extends over 15 amino acids. As DNA, the CDR3 is TGCGCCAGCAGCGCTGGACAGGGATCCTACAATGAGCAGTTCTTC. It yields the protein CASSAGQGSYNEQFF.

The chain has TRBV6-5 and TRBJ1-5, with D hard to call. This CDR3 spans 14 amino acids. With 2 bases removed from V and 8 bases from J, the gap between germline ends came to 13 bases. CDR1 is MNHEY, CDR2 SVGAGI, per germline. CDR3 DNA: TGTGCCAGCAGTTACATGGAAGGGTGGGAGCCCCAGCATTTT. This encodes CASSYMEGWEPQHF.

V and J are TRBV24-1 and TRBJ1-4; tentative D call: TRBD1 (5 bases). The CDR3 length is 12 residues. V was pared by 3 bases and J by 14 bases, with 12 bases between. Germline CDR1 KGHDR, CDR2 SFDVKD. The CDR3 sequence: CATSDQQARLFF. CDR3 DNA sequence: TGTGCCACCAGTGATCAACAGGCCAGGCTGTTTTTT.

This clonotype was detected a few times. This sequence joins TRBV15 and TRBJ2-7, with 12 bases aligning to TRBD1. Germline trimming cut 1 base from V and 6 bases from J; bases unmatched to any gene: 1. This CDR3 region has 14 residues. Germline V lookup: CDR1 LNHNV, CDR2 YYDKDF (reference sequence). The CDR3 nucleotides are TGTGCCACCAGCAGAGGGGACAGGGGGCGCGAGCAGTACTTC. Translated, it gives CATSRGDRGREQYF.

This clonotype has just a few counts. V usage is TRBV20-1 and J usage is TRBJ1-4; no clear D. This CDR3 spans 11 amino acids. Looked up from germline, CDR1 is DFQATT and CDR2 is SNEGSKA (reference sequence). Deletions cut 2 bases from V and 5 bases from J, with 3 bases between. The CDR3: CSARINEKLFF. CDR3 DNA sequence: TGCAGTGCTAGAATCAATGAAAAACTGTTTTTT.

In its sample, this clonotype was seen a few times. The chain uses TRBV7-2 and TRBJ1-1; possibly TRBD1 for D (6 bases). V lost 2 bases, J lost 5 bases, and 9 bases lay in between. The germline V gene has CDR1 SGHTA and CDR2 FQGNSA. The CDR3 extends over 13 amino acids. In DNA, the CDR3 is TGTGCCAGCAGCTTATGGACAGCAACTGAAGCTTTCTTT. It codes for CASSLWTATEAFF. The variable domain in full, completed from reference TRBV7-2 and TRBJ1-1, reads GAGVSQSPSNKVTEKGKDVELRCDPISGHTALYWYRQSLGQGLEFLIYFQGNSAPDKSGLPSDRFSAERTGGSVSTLTIQRTQQEDSAVYLCASSLWTATEAFFGQGTRLTVV.

In DNA, the CDR3 is TGTGCCAGCAGCTCAAATGTCCGGGACAGGGTAGAACCTCCGTCCTCCTACAATGAGCAGTTCTTC. It codes for CASSSNVRDRVEPPSSYNEQFF. The chain couples TRBV7-1 to TRBJ2-1; 9 nucleotides align to TRBD1. TRBV7-1 is annotated as an ORF whose role is uncertain. V trimming: 2 bases; J trimming: 0 bases; junction bases outside the gene matches: 20. There are 22 residues in the CDR3.

The chain links TRBV13 to TRBJ2-2; perhaps TRBD1 as D (5 bases). Trimming stripped 0 bases from V and 3 bases from J, with 8 bases between. In germline, CDR1 is PRHDT, CDR2 FYEKMQ (reference sequence). This CDR3 is built from 15 residues. CDR3 amino acids: CASSLGQGHTGELFF. In DNA, the CDR3 is TGTGCCAGCAGCTTAGGCCAGGGCCACACCGGGGAGCTGTTTTTT.

V gene TRBV12-3 or TRBV12-4 combines with J gene TRBJ1-5; 7 positions agree with TRBD1. Losses at the gene ends were 6 bases for V and 0 bases for J; bases not matched to a gene: 2. The CDR3 contains 14 residues. The chain's CDR3 is CASRGQYSNQPQHF. The CDR3, as DNA: TGTGCCAGCAGGGGACAGTATAGCAATCAGCCCCAGCATTTT.

This clonotype was counted only a few times. J is TRBJ2-7 and V is TRBV4-2; 7 nucleotides match TRBD1. Looked up from germline, CDR1 is LGHNA and CDR2 is YNFKEQ. The trim removed 0 bases at V and 2 bases at J, leaving 4 bases unmatched. This CDR3 has 15 residues. The CDR3 here is CASSQEDRFPYEQYF. The CDR3 DNA sequence: TGTGCCAGCAGCCAAGAGGACAGGTTCCCCTACGAGCAGTACTTC.

This clonotype was observed a handful of times. The chain combines TRBV10-3 with TRBJ2-1; the match to TRBD2 covers 10 bases. Unmatched junction bases numbered 6, after V lost 0 bases and J lost 10 bases. Germline V CDR1 and CDR2: ENHRY, SYGVKD. The CDR3 spans 15 residues. CDR3 loop: CAISESASGGPEQFF. The DNA for the CDR3 is TGTGCCATCAGTGAGTCTGCTAGCGGGGGTCCCGAGCAGTTCTTC.

This clonotype was seen more than once but under ten times. V gene TRBV24-1 combines with J gene TRBJ2-5, with a tentative D call TRBD2 (5 bases). There are 14 residues in the CDR3. Germline V gene data show CDR1 as KGHDR and CDR2 as SFDVKD. The V and J ends lost 3 bases and 5 bases respectively, with 12 bases between them. The CDR3 nucleotides read TGTGCCACCAGTGATAACTGGCGAGGGGAGACCCAGTACTTC. This translates into CATSDNWRGETQYF.

CDR3 nucleotide sequence: TGCGCCAGCAGCCCAGAAGGACTAGCGGGGGGCATCGGCGAGCAGTACTTC. Translating gives CASSPEGLAGGIGEQYF. The chain is built from TRBV4-3 and TRBJ2-7; 14 bases are shared with TRBD2. With V trimmed by 4 bases and J by 6 bases, 11 bases remained unmatched. CDR1 LGHNA and CDR2 YSLEER come from the germline V gene. The CDR3 contains 17 residues.

This chain joins TRBV7-6 and TRBJ2-7; D unresolved. CDR1 SGHVS and CDR2 FNYEAQ come from the germline V gene. The CDR3 covers 15 residues. The V gene lost 5 bases and the J gene lost 5 bases, with 19 bases spanning the gap. CDR3 protein: CASSPRFFSVNEQYF. The CDR3 DNA reads TGTGCCAGCAGCCCCAGGTTTTTTTCGGTCAACGAGCAGTACTTC.

The V gene is TRBV7-6, the J gene TRBJ1-4; D remains ambiguous. The V end lost 5 bases, the J end lost 0 bases, and 7 bases lay between the germline ends. The CDR3 is made up of 14 amino acids. CDR1 and CDR2 from the germline V gene are SGHVS and FNYEAQ. CDR3 loop: CASSLYPTNEKLFF. The CDR3 nucleotides read TGTGCCAGCAGCCTTTATCCAACTAATGAAAAACTGTTTTTT.

This sequence joins TRBV20-1 and TRBJ1-5, with a possible D match to TRBD1 (5 bases). CDR1 and CDR2 from the germline V gene are DFQATT and SNEGSKA (reference sequence). The CDR3 consists of 18 residues. Trimming took 1 base from V and 0 from J, leaving 19 bases between them. The CDR3 nucleotides are TGCAGTGCTAGAGGAGGGACGGGAGGGCACTATAGCAATCAGCCCCAGCATTTT. Protein: CSARGGTGGHYSNQPQHF.

There are a few counts of this clonotype. J is TRBJ2-1 and V is TRBV2, with no clear D. CDR3 length: 10 residues. Germline V gives CDR1 SNHLY, CDR2 FYNNEI. The V end lost 7 bases, the J end lost 13 bases, and 11 bases lay between the germline ends. CDR3 loop: CASNYRRQFF. CDR3 DNA sequence: TGTGCCAGCAACTACCGTCGACAGTTCTTC.